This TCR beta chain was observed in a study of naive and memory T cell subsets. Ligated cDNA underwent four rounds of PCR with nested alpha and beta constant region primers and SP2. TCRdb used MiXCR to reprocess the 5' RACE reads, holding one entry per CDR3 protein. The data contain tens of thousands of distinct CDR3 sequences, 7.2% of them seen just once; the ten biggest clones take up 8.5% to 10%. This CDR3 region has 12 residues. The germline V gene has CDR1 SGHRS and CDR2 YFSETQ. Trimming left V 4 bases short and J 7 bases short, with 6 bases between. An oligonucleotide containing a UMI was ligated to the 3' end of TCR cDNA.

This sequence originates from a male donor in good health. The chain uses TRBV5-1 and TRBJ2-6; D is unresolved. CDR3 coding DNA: TGCGCCAGCAGCCTGGAAGCCAACGTCCTGACTTTC. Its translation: CASSLEANVLTF.